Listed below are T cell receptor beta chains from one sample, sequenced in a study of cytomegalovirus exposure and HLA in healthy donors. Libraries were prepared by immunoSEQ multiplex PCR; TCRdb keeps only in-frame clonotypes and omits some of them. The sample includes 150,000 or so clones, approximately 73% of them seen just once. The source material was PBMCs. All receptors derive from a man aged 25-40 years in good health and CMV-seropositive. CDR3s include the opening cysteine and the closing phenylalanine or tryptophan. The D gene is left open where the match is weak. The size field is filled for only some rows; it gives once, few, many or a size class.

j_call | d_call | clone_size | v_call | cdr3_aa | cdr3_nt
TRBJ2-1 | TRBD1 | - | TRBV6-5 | CASSYPGTGGEQFF | TGTGCCAGCAGTTACCCAGGTACAGGGGGTGAGCAGTTCTTC
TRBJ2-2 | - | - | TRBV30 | CAWSVLETGELFF | TGTGCCTGGAGTGTACTAGAAACCGGGGAGCTGTTTTTT
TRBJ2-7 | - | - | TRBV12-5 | CASGLVGGGRDHEQYF | TGTGCTAGTGGTCTCGTGGGGGGGGGCAGGGACCACGAGCAGTACTTC
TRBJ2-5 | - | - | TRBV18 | CASSPYSETQYF | TGTGCCAGCTCACCATATTCAGAGACCCAGTACTTC
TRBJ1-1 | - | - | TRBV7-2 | CASSAAGRRVLDTEAFF | TGTGCCAGCAGCGCAGCGGGACGACGCGTCTTAGACACTGAAGCTTTCTTT
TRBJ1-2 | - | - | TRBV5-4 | CASWLSGGRHYGYTF | TGTGCCAGCTGGCTCTCCGGGGGGCGTCACTATGGCTACACCTTC
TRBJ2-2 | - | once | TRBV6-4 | CASRLVPTTGELFF | TGTGCCAGCAGACTAGTCCCGACCACCGGGGAGCTGTTTTTT
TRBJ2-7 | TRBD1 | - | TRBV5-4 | CASSRLTGSSYEQYF | TGTGCCAGCAGCCGGCTGACAGGGAGCTCCTACGAGCAGTACTTC
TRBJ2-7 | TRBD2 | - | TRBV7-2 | CASSTSGSCEQYF | TGTGCCAGCAGTACTAGCGGGAGTTGCGAGCAGTACTTC
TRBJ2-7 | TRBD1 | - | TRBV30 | CAWTSGTGAAEQYF | TGTGCCTGGACTTCCGGGACAGGGGCGGCGGAGCAGTACTTC
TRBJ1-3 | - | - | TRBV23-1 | CASSQSVGAVRGNTIYF | TGCGCCAGCAGTCAATCAGTGGGGGCAGTCAGGGGAAACACCATATATTTT
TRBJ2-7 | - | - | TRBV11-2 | CASSFWTGRDEQYF | TGTGCCAGCAGCTTTTGGACCGGGAGAGACGAGCAGTACTTC
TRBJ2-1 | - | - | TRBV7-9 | CASSFDILSYNEQFF | TGTGCCAGCAGCTTCGACATACTCTCCTACAATGAGCAGTTCTTC
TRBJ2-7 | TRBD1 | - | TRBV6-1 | CATVSGQGYEQYF | TGTGCCACCGTCTCGGGACAGGGTTACGAGCAGTACTTC
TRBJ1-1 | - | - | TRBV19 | CASSYPGEAFF | TGTGCCAGTAGTTACCCAGGAGAAGCTTTCTTT
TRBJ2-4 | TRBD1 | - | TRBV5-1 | CASSLGDRGGNIQYF | TGCGCCAGCAGCTTGGGGGACAGGGGTGGAAACATTCAGTACTTC
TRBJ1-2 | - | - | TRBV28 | CASSLPGNGYTF | TGTGCCAGCAGTTTGCCCGGGAATGGCTACACCTTC
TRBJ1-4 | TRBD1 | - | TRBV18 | CASKGGAVEKLFF | TGTGCCAGCAAAGGGGGCGCGGTTGAAAAACTGTTTTTT
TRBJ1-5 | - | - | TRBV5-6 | CASSIQGQPQHF | TGTGCCAGCAGCATACAGGGTCAGCCCCAGCATTTT
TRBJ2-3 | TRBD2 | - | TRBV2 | CASSEALLAVRTDTQYF | TGTGCCAGCAGTGAAGCGCTTCTAGCGGTCCGCACAGATACGCAGTATTTT
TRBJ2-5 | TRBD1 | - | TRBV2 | CASRQGQGVAGNYETQYF | TGTGCCAGCAGACAAGGACAGGGGGTTGCGGGAAACTATGAGACCCAGTACTTC
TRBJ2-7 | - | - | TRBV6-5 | CASSYSAVVPLHEQYF | TGTGCCAGCAGTTACTCGGCGGTTGTACCGCTCCACGAGCAGTACTTC
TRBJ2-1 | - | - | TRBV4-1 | CASSPSSGSEQFF | TGTGCCAGCAGCCCGAGCTCCGGGAGTGAGCAGTTCTTC
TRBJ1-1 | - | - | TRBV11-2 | CASSLDPNTEAFF | TGTGCCAGCAGCTTAGATCCAAACACTGAAGCTTTCTTT
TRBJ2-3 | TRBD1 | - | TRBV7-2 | CASSFDRDWERANADTQYF | TGTGCCAGCAGCTTCGACAGGGATTGGGAAAGGGCAAACGCAGATACGCAGTATTTT
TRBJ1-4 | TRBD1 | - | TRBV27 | CASGGQATNEKLFF | TGTGCCAGCGGAGGACAGGCAACTAATGAAAAACTGTTTTTT